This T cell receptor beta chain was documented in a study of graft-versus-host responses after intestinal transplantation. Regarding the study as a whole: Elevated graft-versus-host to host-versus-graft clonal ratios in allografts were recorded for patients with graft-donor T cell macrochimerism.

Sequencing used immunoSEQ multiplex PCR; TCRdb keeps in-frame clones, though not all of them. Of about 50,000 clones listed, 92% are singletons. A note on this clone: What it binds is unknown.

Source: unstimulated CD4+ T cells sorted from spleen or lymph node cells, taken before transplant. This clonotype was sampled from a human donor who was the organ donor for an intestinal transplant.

In nucleotides, the CDR3 is TGTGCCAGCAGCTTAGGCCGGGACACCCCCGCCTACAATGAGCAGTTCTTC. Amino acid sequence: CASSLGRDTPAYNEQFF. J is TRBJ2-1 and V is TRBV7-8; TRBD1 is a possible D gene (6 bases). Trimming stripped 1 base from V and 2 bases from J, with 15 bases between. The germline CDR1 and CDR2 sequences are SGHVS and FQNEAQ. The CDR3 has 17 residues.